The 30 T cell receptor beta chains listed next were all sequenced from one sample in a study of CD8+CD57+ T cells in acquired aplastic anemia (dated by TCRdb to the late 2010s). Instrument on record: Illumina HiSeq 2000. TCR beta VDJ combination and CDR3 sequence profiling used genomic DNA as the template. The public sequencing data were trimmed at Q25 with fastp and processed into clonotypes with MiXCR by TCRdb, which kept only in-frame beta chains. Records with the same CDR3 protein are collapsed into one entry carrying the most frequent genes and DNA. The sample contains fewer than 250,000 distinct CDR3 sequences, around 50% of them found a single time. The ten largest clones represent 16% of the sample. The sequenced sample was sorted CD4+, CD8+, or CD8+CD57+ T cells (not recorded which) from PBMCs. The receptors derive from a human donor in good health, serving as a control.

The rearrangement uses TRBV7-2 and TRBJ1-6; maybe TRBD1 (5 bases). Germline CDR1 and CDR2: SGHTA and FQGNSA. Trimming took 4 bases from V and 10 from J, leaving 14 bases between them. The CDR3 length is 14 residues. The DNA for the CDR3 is TGTGCCAGCAGCTCCCGGGGACCGCAGTCACCCCTCCACTTT. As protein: CASSSRGPQSPLHF. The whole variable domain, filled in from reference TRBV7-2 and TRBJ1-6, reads GAGVSQSPSNKVTEKGKDVELRCDPISGHTALYWYRQSLGQGLEFLIYFQGNSAPDKSGLPSDRFSAERTGGSVSTLTIQRTQQEDSAVYLCASSSRGPQSPLHFGNGTRLTVT.

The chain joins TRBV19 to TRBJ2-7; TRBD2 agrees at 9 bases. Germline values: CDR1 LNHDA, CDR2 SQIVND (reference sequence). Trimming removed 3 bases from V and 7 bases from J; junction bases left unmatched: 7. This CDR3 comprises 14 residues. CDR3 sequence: CASSIGIAGVEQYF. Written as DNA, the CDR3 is TGTGCCAGTAGTATCGGAATAGCGGGGGTTGAGCAGTACTTC.

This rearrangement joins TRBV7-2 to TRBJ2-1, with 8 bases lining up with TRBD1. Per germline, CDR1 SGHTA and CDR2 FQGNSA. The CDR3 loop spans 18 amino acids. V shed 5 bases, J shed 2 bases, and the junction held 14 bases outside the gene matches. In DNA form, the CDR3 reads TGTGCCAGCAGCGTCCGCTATGCAGGGGGCGCAACCTACAATGAGCAGTTCTTC. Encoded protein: CASSVRYAGGATYNEQFF. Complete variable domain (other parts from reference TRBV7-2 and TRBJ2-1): GAGVSQSPSNKVTEKGKDVELRCDPISGHTALYWYRQSLGQGLEFLIYFQGNSAPDKSGLPSDRFSAERTGGSVSTLTIQRTQQEDSAVYLCASSVRYAGGATYNEQFFGPGTRLTVL.

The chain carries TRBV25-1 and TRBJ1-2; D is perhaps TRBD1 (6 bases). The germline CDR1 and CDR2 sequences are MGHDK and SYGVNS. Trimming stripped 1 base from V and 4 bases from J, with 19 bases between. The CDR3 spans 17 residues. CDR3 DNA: TGTGCCAGCAGTGAATCGGGGGGGGGGGGACACCGCTATGGCTACACCTTC. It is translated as CASSESGGGGHRYGYTF.

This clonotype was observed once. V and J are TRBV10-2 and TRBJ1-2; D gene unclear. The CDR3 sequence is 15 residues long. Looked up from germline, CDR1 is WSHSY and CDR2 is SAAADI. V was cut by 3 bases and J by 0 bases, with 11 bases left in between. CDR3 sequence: CASSDEAGANYGYTF. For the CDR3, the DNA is TGCGCCAGCAGTGATGAGGCCGGGGCTAACTATGGCTACACCTTC.

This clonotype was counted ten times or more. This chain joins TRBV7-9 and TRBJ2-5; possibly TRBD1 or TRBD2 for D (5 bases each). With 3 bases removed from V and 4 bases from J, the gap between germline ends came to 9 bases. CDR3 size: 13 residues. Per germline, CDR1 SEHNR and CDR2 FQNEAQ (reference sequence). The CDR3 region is CASSFGGIETQYF. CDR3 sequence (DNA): TGTGCCAGCAGCTTTGGGGGAATAGAGACCCAGTACTTC.

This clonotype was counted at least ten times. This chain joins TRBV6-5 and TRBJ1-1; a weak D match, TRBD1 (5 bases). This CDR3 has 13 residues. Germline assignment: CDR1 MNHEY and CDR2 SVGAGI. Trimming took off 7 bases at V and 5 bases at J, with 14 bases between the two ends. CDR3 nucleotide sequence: TGTGCCAGCACTCCGCAGGGAAGGACTGAAGCTTTCTTT. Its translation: CASTPQGRTEAFF.

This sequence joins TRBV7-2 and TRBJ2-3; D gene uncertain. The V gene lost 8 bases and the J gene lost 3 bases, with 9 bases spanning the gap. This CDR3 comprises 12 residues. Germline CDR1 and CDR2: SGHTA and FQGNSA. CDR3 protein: CASALGTDTQYF. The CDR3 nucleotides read TGTGCCAGCGCCCTCGGAACAGATACGCAGTATTTT.

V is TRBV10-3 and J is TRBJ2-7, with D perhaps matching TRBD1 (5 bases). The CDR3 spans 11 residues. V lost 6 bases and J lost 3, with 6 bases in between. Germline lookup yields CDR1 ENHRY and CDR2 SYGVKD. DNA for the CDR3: TGTGCCATCAGCAGGGACTACGAGCAGTACTTC. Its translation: CAISRDYEQYF.

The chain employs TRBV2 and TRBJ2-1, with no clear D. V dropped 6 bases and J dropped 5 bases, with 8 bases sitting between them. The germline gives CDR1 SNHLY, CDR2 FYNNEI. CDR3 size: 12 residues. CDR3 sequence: CASRLGDNEQFF. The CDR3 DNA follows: TGTGCCAGCAGGCTTGGGGACAATGAGCAGTTCTTC.

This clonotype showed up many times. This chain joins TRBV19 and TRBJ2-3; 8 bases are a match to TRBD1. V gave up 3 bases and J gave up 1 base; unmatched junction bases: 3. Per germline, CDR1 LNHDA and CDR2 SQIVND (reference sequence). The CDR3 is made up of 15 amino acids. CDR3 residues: CASSMDRAGTDTQYF. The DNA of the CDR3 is TGTGCCAGTAGTATGGACAGGGCCGGCACAGATACGCAGTATTTT.

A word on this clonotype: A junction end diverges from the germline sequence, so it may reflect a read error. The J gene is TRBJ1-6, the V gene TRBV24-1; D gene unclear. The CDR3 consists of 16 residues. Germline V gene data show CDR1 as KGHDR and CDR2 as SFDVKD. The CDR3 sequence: CATSDSPLTDNSPFHF. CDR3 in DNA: TGTGCCACCAGTGACTCCCCCCTAACTGATAATTCACCCTTCCACTTT.

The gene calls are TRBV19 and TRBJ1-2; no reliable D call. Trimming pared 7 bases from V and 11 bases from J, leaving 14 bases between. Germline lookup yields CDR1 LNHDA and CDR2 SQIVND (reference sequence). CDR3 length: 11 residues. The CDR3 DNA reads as TGTGCCAGTACAGGACGATTCGGGTACACCTTC. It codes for CASTGRFGYTF.

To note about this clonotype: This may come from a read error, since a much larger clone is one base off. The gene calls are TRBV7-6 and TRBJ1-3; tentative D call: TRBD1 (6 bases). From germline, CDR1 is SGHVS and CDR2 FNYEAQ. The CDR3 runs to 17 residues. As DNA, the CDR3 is TGCGCCAGCAGCCAAGATCCCCAGGGGTCGGTAGGAGACACCATATATTTT. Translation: CASSQDPQGSVGDTIYF.

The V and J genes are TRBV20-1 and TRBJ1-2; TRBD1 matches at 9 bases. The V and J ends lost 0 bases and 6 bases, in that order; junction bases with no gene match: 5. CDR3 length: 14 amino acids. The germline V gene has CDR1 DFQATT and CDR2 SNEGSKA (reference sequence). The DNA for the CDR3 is TGCAGTGCTAGAGATCCGGGACAGGGCAATGGCTACACCTTC. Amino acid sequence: CSARDPGQGNGYTF.

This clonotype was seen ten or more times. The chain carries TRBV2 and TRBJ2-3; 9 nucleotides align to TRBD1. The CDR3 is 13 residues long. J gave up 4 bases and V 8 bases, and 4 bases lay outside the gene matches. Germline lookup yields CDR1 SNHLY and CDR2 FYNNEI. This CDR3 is CASRGQGSDTQYF. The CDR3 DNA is TGTGCCAGCCGGGGACAGGGTTCAGATACGCAGTATTTT.

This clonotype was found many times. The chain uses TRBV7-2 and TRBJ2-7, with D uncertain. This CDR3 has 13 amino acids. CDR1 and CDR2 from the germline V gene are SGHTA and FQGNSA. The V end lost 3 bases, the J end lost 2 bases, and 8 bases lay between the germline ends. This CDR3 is CASSLSGPYEQYF. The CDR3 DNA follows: TGTGCCAGCAGCTTGTCAGGTCCCTACGAGCAGTACTTC. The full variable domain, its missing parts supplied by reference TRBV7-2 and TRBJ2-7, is GAGVSQSPSNKVTEKGKDVELRCDPISGHTALYWYRQSLGQGLEFLIYFQGNSAPDKSGLPSDRFSAERTGGSVSTLTIQRTQQEDSAVYLCASSLSGPYEQYFGPGTRLTVT.

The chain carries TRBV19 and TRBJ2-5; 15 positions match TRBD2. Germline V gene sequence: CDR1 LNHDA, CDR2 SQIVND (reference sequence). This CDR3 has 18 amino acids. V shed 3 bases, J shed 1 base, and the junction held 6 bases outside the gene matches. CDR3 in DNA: TGTGCCAGTAGTATCCGGGGACTAGCGGGGGGTTCCCAAGAGACCCAGTACTTC. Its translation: CASSIRGLAGGSQETQYF.

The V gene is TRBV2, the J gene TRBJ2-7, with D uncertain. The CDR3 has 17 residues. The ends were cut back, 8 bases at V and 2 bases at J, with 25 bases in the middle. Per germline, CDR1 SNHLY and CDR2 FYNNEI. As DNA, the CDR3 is TGTGCCAGCGCCCCGGCCGAACAGTCCTTAACCACCTACGAGCAGTACTTC. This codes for CASAPAEQSLTTYEQYF.

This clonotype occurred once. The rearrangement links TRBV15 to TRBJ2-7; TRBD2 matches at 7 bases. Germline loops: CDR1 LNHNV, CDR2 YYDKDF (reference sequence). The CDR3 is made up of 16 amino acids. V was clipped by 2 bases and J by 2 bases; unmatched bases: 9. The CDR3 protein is CATSRPRGGGAYEQYF. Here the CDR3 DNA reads TGTGCCACCAGCAGACCCCGGGGTGGGGGGGCCTACGAGCAGTACTTC.

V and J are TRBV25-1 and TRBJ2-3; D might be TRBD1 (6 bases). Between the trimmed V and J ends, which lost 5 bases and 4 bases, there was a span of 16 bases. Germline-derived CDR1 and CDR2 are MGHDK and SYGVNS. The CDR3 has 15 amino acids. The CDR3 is CASSWGLGWADTQYF. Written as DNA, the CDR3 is TGTGCCAGCAGTTGGGGGCTAGGGTGGGCAGATACGCAGTATTTT.

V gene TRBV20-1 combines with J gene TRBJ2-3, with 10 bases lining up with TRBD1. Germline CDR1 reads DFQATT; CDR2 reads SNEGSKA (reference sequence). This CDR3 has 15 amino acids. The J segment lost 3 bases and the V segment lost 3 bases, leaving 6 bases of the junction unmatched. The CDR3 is CSARLGTGDTDTQYF. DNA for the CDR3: TGCAGTGCTAGGCTAGGGACAGGGGATACAGATACGCAGTATTTT.

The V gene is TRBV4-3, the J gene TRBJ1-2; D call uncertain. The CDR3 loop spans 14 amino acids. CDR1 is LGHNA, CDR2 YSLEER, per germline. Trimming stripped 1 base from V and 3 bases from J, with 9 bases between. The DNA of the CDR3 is TGCGCCAGCAGCCAAGGCCACGGAGACTATGGCTACACCTTC. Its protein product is CASSQGHGDYGYTF.

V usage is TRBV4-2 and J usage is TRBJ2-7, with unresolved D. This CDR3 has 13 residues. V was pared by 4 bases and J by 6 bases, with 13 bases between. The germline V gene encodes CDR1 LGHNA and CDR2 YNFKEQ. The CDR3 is CASSPRVPGEQYF. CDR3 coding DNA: TGTGCCAGCAGCCCCCGAGTGCCGGGCGAGCAGTACTTC.

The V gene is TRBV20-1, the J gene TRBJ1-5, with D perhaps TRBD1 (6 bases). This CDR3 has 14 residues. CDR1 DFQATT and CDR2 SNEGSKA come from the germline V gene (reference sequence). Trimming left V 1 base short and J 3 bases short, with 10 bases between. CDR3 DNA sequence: TGCAGTGCTAGAGCACAGGGCGACAATCAGCCCCAGCATTTT. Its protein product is CSARAQGDNQPQHF.

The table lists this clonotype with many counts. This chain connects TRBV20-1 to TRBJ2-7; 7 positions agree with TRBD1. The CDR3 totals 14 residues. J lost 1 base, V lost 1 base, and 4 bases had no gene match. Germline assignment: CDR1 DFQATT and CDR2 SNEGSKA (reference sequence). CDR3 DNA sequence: TGCAGTGCTAGAGGGCGACAGGGTTCCTACGAGCAGTACTTC. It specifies CSARGRQGSYEQYF.

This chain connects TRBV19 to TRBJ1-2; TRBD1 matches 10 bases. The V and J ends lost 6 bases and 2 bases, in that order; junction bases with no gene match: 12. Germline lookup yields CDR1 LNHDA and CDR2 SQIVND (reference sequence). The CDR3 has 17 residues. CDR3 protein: CASSDPGQGNPNYGYTF. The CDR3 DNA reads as TGTGCCAGTAGCGATCCGGGACAGGGGAACCCGAACTATGGCTACACCTTC.

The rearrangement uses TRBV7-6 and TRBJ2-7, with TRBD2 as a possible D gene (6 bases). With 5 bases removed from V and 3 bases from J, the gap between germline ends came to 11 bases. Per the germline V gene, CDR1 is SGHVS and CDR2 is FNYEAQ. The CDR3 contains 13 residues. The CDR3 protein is CASSRGVVYEQYF. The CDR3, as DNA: TGTGCCAGCAGCCGCGGGGTAGTCTACGAGCAGTACTTC.

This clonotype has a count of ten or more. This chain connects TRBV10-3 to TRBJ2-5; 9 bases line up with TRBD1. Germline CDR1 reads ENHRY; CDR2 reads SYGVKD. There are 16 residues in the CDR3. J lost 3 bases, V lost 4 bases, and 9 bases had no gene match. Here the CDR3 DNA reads TGTGCCATCAGTGCGGGAGAGACAGGGGGGAAAGAGACCCAGTACTTC. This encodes CAISAGETGGKETQYF.

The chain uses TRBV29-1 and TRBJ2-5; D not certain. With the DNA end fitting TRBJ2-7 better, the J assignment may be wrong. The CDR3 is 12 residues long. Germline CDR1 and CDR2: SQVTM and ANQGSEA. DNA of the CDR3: TGCAGCGTCGGGCCAGGAACCTACGAGCAGTACTTC. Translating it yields CSVGPGTYEQYF.